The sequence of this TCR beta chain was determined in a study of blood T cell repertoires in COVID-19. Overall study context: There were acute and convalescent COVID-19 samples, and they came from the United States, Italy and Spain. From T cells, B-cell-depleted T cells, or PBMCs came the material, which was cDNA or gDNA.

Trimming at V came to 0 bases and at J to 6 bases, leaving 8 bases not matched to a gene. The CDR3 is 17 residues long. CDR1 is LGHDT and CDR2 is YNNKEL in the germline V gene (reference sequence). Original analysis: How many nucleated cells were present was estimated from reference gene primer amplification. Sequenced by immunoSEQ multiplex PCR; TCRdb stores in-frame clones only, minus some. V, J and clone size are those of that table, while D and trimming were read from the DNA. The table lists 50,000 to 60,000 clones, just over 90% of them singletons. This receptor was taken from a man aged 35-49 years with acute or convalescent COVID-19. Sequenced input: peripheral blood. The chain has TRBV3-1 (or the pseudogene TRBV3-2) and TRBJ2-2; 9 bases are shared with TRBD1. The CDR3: CASSQDGVNRGPGELFF. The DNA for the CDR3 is TGTGCCAGCAGCCAAGATGGGGTAAACAGGGGGCCCGGGGAGCTGTTTTTT.